The 26 T cell receptor beta chains below all came from one sample that was sequenced in a study of CD8 T cells in ankylosing spondylitis. In TCRdb, the 5' RACE reads were re-called with MiXCR into one record per CDR3 protein. The repertoire includes fewer than 250,000 distinct CDR3 sequences, roughly a tenth of them detected once, and roughly 2.5% sits in the top ten. The specimen was blood, either unsorted or a sorted T cell fraction (not recorded which). All receptors come from a male donor with ankylosing spondylitis or in good health (not recorded which).

This clonotype was seen a few times. This chain joins TRBV3-1 and TRBJ2-2; TRBD1 might be the D (5 bases). The length of the CDR3 is 14 residues. V shed 2 bases and J shed 6 bases, with 10 bases lying between them. The V gene's germline CDR1 is LGHDT and CDR2 YNNKEL (reference sequence). DNA of the CDR3: TGTGCCAGCAGCCAAAATCTCAGGGCCGGGGAGCTGTTTTTT. Translation: CASSQNLRAGELFF.

This clonotype was seen at least ten times. The gene calls are TRBV5-1 and TRBJ2-7; D is undetermined. The CDR3 length is 15 residues. Germline CDR1 and CDR2: SGHRS and YFSETQ. Deletions cut 0 bases from V and 2 bases from J, with 12 bases between. In DNA form, the CDR3 reads TGCGCCAGCAGCTTGGAGTCGGTACCAACCTACGAGCAGTACTTC. This gives the protein CASSLESVPTYEQYF.

This clonotype was observed many times. The chain joins TRBV5-1 to TRBJ2-7, with 7 nucleotides matching TRBD1. Losses at the gene ends were 4 bases for V and 5 bases for J; bases not matched to a gene: 3. Germline CDR1 and CDR2: SGHRS and YFSETQ. This CDR3 has 12 amino acids. CDR3 nucleotides: TGCGCCAGCAGCACGACAGGGAACGAGCAGTACTTC. Its protein is CASSTTGNEQYF.

The sample holds many counts of this clonotype. CDR3 bases: TGTGCCAGCAGCTTGACAGGGTTAGATACGCAGTATTTT. Encoded protein: CASSLTGLDTQYF. The chain couples TRBV7-9 to TRBJ2-3; 7 positions match TRBD1. Germline V gene data show CDR1 as SEHNR and CDR2 as FQNEAQ (reference sequence). Unmatched junction bases numbered 2, after V lost 3 bases and J lost 5 bases. The CDR3 consists of 13 residues. Complete variable domain (other parts from reference TRBV7-9 and TRBJ2-3): DTGVSQNPRHKITKRGQNVTFRCDPISEHNRLYWYRQTLGQGPEFLTYFQNEAQLEKSRLLSDRFSAERPKGSFSTLEIQRTEQGDSAMYLCASSLTGLDTQYFGPGTRLTVL.

This clonotype was counted ten times or more. The chain combines TRBV10-3 with TRBJ2-2, with D perhaps TRBD1 (6 bases). CDR1 and CDR2 (germline): ENHRY, SYGVKD. V was pared by 10 bases and J by 4 bases, with 13 bases between. The CDR3 is 13 amino acids. This chain's CDR3 is CATSDRLTGELFF. CDR3 coding DNA: TGTGCCACCTCGGACAGACTCACCGGGGAGCTGTTTTTT.

Many counts were recorded for this clonotype. The DNA is omitted, as the CDR3 cannot be located on it reliably, and the CDR3 follows TCRdb's listing. This chain links TRBV20-1 with TRBJ2-1. CDR1 DFQATT and CDR2 SNEGSKA come from the germline V gene (reference sequence). The CDR3 has 16 amino acids, counting both end residues. The CDR3 loop reads CSASLGTGGYYNEQFF.

This clonotype was counted at least ten times. The rearrangement links TRBV5-1 to TRBJ2-5, with D unclear. The germline CDR1 and CDR2 sequences are SGHRS and YFSETQ. The CDR3 spans 12 residues. V was pared by 4 bases and J by 6 bases, with 10 bases between. The CDR3 protein is CASSPNLQTQYF. In DNA, the CDR3 is TGCGCCAGCAGCCCAAATCTGCAGACCCAGTACTTC.

V gene TRBV2 combines with J gene TRBJ2-2; 14 positions agree with TRBD2. The CDR3 extends over 16 amino acids. The junction had 8 bases not matched to a gene; V was cut back by 8 bases and J by 6 bases. From germline, CDR1 is SNHLY and CDR2 FYNNEI. DNA for the CDR3: TGTGCCAGCGAGGGACTAGCGGGAGATTTATCCGGGGAGCTGTTTTTT. Protein product: CASEGLAGDLSGELFF.

The table lists this clonotype with many counts. The V and J genes are TRBV12-3 or TRBV12-4 and TRBJ2-2; 7 positions agree with TRBD2. This CDR3 is 14 amino acids long. V was clipped by 5 bases and J by 7 bases; unmatched bases: 7. The CDR3 coding sequence is TGTGCCAGCAGTAGGGACTACCGGGGCGGGGAGCTGTTTTTT. This codes for CASSRDYRGGELFF.

This clonotype was counted many times. The V call is TRBV5-1, the J call TRBJ2-5; 7 nucleotides align to TRBD1. Trimming took 0 bases from V and 1 from J; bases not matched to a gene: 3. The V gene's germline CDR1 is SGHRS and CDR2 YFSETQ. The CDR3 spans 15 residues. CDR3 sequence reads: CASSLGGTAQETQYF. The CDR3 bases are TGCGCCAGCAGCTTGGGTGGGACAGCCCAAGAGACCCAGTACTTC. Supplemented by reference TRBV5-1 and TRBJ2-5, the full variable domain reads KAGVTQTPRYLIKTRGQQVTLSCSPISGHRSVSWYQQTPGQGLQFLFEYFSETQRNKGNFPGRFSGRQFSNSRSEMNVSTLELGDSALYLCASSLGGTAQETQYFGPGTRLLVL.

This clonotype was found many times. This chain joins TRBV3-1 and TRBJ1-1; D might be TRBD1 (6 bases). Germline V lookup: CDR1 LGHDT, CDR2 YNNKEL (reference sequence). The CDR3 is 14 amino acids. V was pared by 1 base and J by 11 bases, with 17 bases between. As DNA, the CDR3 is TGTGCCAGCAGCCAAGGCGGGGGGGCGCTGCGGGCTTTCTTT. This gives the protein CASSQGGGALRAFF.

In its sample, this clonotype was seen many times. The chain has TRBV20-1 and TRBJ2-2; the D is unclear. Trimming left V 8 bases short and J 0 bases short, with 10 bases between. The CDR3 has 13 amino acids. Germline CDR1 is DFQATT and CDR2 is SNEGSKA (reference sequence). The CDR3 coding sequence is TGCAGTCTTCAGAGGACGAACACCGGGGAGCTGTTTTTT. Translation: CSLQRTNTGELFF.

This chain links TRBV20-1 with TRBJ2-5, with D maybe TRBD2 (5 bases). This CDR3 comprises 12 residues. Germline lookup yields CDR1 DFQATT and CDR2 SNEGSKA (reference sequence). V was shortened by 1 base and J by 5 bases, with 8 bases between the two germline ends. The CDR3 DNA sequence: TGCAGTGCTAGAGGCGGGCACGAGACCCAGTACTTC. It specifies CSARGGHETQYF.

This clonotype showed up just a few times. This chain joins TRBV21-1 and TRBJ1-5; the table gives TRBD1 as D, unverified against the DNA. TRBV21-1 constitutes a pseudogene. This CDR3 region has 19 residues. The CDR3 sequence: CASSGLSEGDRGRDQPQHF. CDR3 in DNA: TGTGCCAGCAGCGGACTCTCGGAGGGGGACAGGGGGCGCGATCAGCCCCAGCATTTT.

This clonotype was seen repeatedly, ten times or more. This chain uses TRBV2 with TRBJ1-4; the D gene is possibly TRBD1 (6 bases). The CDR3 loop spans 15 amino acids. Trimming cost V 6 bases and J 0 bases, with 11 bases left between them. The V gene's germline CDR1 is SNHLY and CDR2 FYNNEI. CDR3 sequence reads: CASSGNRATNEKLFF. For the CDR3, the DNA is TGTGCCAGCAGCGGAAACAGGGCAACTAATGAAAAACTGTTTTTT.

The V call is TRBV29-1, the J call TRBJ2-7; TRBD2 is a possible D gene (6 bases). Trimming cost V 6 bases and J 4 bases, with 10 bases left between them. Germline CDR1 is SQVTM and CDR2 is ANQGSEA. The CDR3 sequence is 11 residues long. The CDR3: CSVPGAYEQYF. The CDR3 region has the DNA TGCAGCGTCCCGGGAGCTTACGAGCAGTACTTC.

This clonotype was detected ten times or more. This CDR3 is CASSMSPGVYTEAFF. The CDR3, as DNA: TGTGCCAGTAGTATGTCGCCTGGTGTGTACACTGAAGCTTTCTTT. The chain employs TRBV19 and TRBJ1-1, with D unresolved. Deletions cut 3 bases from V and 3 bases from J, with 14 bases between. The CDR3 runs to 15 residues. Germline V gene data show CDR1 as LNHDA and CDR2 as SQIVND (reference sequence).

This clonotype was seen a handful of times. The chain is built from TRBV4-1 and TRBJ2-7, with 8 bases aligning to TRBD2. Trimming took 0 bases from V and 2 from J; bases not matched to a gene: 6. The CDR3 totals 16 residues. Germline values: CDR1 MGHRA, CDR2 YSYEKL. The CDR3 loop reads CASSQDSAGEPYEQYF. CDR3 bases: TGCGCCAGCAGCCAAGATTCAGCGGGGGAGCCCTACGAGCAGTACTTC.

This clonotype occurred many times. This chain joins TRBV20-1 and TRBJ1-5; no clear D. Germline V CDR1 and CDR2: DFQATT, SNEGSKA (reference sequence). V dropped 5 bases and J dropped 0 bases, with 5 bases sitting between them. The CDR3 contains 12 residues. Here the CDR3 reads CSAQYSNQPQHF. Here the CDR3 DNA reads TGCAGTGCTCAGTATAGCAATCAGCCCCAGCATTTT.

This clonotype has a count of ten or more. This chain joins TRBV12-3 or TRBV12-4 and TRBJ2-4; 7 bases match TRBD1. CDR3 length: 15 residues. V gave up 3 bases and J gave up 1 base; unmatched junction bases: 3. As DNA, the CDR3 is TGTGCCAGCAGTTTTGAGGGGGCGGCCAAAAACATTCAGTACTTC. The encoded protein is CASSFEGAAKNIQYF.

This clonotype appeared many times. The CDR3 DNA reads TGTGCCAGCTGGAACCGGGACGTCTCCCCTTTCTTTTACGAGCAGTACTTC. It yields the protein CASWNRDVSPFFYEQYF. The V and J genes are TRBV2 and TRBJ2-7, with D perhaps matching TRBD1 or TRBD2 (5 bases each). Germline V gene data show CDR1 as SNHLY and CDR2 as FYNNEI. V was pared by 8 bases and J by 4 bases, with 27 bases between. The CDR3 loop spans 17 amino acids.

The V and J genes are TRBV13 and TRBJ2-1, with a tentative D call TRBD1 (6 bases). Germline assignment: CDR1 PRHDT and CDR2 FYEKMQ (reference sequence). V was shortened by 8 bases and J by 1 base, with 9 bases between the two germline ends. The CDR3 contains 13 residues. The CDR3 sequence is CASLGQSYNEQFF. The CDR3 bases are TGTGCCAGCCTAGGACAGTCCTACAATGAGCAGTTCTTC.

This clonotype was counted many times. The CDR3 DNA is TGCAGCGATATAACACAGAACACTGAAGCTTTCTTT. Protein: CSDITQNTEAFF. V gene TRBV29-1 combines with J gene TRBJ1-1; D gene uncertain. With 7 bases removed from V and 1 base from J, the gap between germline ends came to 10 bases. The CDR3 covers 12 residues. The V gene's germline CDR1 is SQVTM and CDR2 ANQGSEA. Looking up the rest from reference TRBV29-1 and TRBJ1-1 gives the full variable domain: SAVISQKPSRDICQRGTSLTIQCQVDSQVTMMFWYRQQPGQSLTLIATANQGSEATYESGFVIDKFPISRPNLTFSTLTVSNMSPEDSSIYLCSDITQNTEAFFGQGTRLTVV.

V usage is TRBV11-3 and J usage is TRBJ2-1; 14 bases agree with TRBD2. Losses at the gene ends were 0 bases for V and 8 bases for J; bases not matched to a gene: 6. The CDR3 has 17 amino acids. Germline V lookup: CDR1 SGHNT, CDR2 YENEEA. The CDR3 DNA reads TGTGCCAGCAGCTTAGACCGACTAGCGGGAGGGCCCGATGAGCAGTTCTTC. Translating it yields CASSLDRLAGGPDEQFF.

This clonotype came up many times. The chain has TRBV20-1 and TRBJ1-5; D is perhaps TRBD1 (5 bases). The CDR3 totals 14 residues. V was clipped by 5 bases and J by 10 bases, with 21 bases between them. Germline V gene sequence: CDR1 DFQATT, CDR2 SNEGSKA (reference sequence). The CDR3 loop is CSAGPGTARHPQHF. The CDR3 DNA is TGCAGTGCTGGGCCTGGGACCGCCCGACACCCCCAGCATTTT.

The chain uses TRBV20-1 and TRBJ2-7; D uncertain. The germline CDR1 and CDR2 sequences are DFQATT and SNEGSKA (reference sequence). The CDR3 extends over 13 amino acids. V gave up 6 bases and J gave up 3 bases, with 15 bases separating them. The CDR3: CSARTLGGYEQYF. In DNA form, the CDR3 reads TGCAGTGCAAGGACCCTCGGCGGCTACGAGCAGTACTTC.